This is a list of T cell receptor beta chains from one sample in a study of human T cells and chemical hapten exposure. Each CDR3 protein is one row after TCRdb ran MiXCR on the RACE reads. The data show around 340,000 distinct CDR3 sequences, 6% to 8.5% seen once. The sample here was whole blood, taken in connection with sensitization to the hapten diphenylcyclopropenone (DPC). The receptors were sampled from a woman between 18 and 29 years old with alopecia areata. Some clones in this sample may be carry-over from other donors' samples. CDR3s leave out the opening cysteine and the closing phenylalanine or tryptophan. Clone size is stated in some rows and not others, as once, few, many or a class when expanded.

>TRBV10-3|TRBJ1-2|few
AISPHSGQLERYGYT
>TRBV20-1|TRBJ2-7|many
SARDGMREVEQY
>TRBV10-3|TRBJ2-5|few
AISESTFVTQY
>TRBV29-1|TRBJ2-5|many
SVKGGDRGETQY
>TRBV24-1|TRBJ2-3|few
ATSDLRGIETDTQY
>TRBV4-2|TRBJ2-3|few
ASSAGAGTDTQY
>TRBV4-2|TRBJ2-3|NA
ASSPAAGGVTDTQY
>TRBV7-9|TRBJ2-7|NA
ASSLDPPV
>TRBV4-1|TRBJ1-5|few
ASSQDLNRGSNQPQH
>TRBV6-6|TRBJ1-1|NA
ASSPPGDANTEAF
>TRBV6-5|TRBJ1-3|NA
ASSSIGVRSGNTIY
>TRBV12-5|TRBJ1-5|few
ASSEDYQPQH
>TRBV20-1|TRBJ2-3|few
SATPLFSGGANTQY
>TRBV12-3/TRBV12-4|TRBJ1-2|few
ASSFTSTGFGYT
>TRBV3-1|TRBJ1-4|few
ASSSQGVQEKLF
>TRBV6-2/TRBV6-3|TRBJ1-5|few
ASSYYSTGITGQPQH
>TRBV7-3|TRBJ1-1|many
ASSLDRAGIAEAF
>TRBV3-1|TRBJ2-3|many
ASSQVQGATDTQY
>TRBV6-1|TRBJ2-3|few
ASSAGSGTDTQY
>TRBV11-3|TRBJ2-1|many
ASSLGINEQF
>TRBV9|TRBJ2-3|NA
ASSPQTRASTDTQY
>TRBV18|TRBJ1-6|NA
ASSPSRDASPLH
>TRBV11-2|TRBJ2-5|many
ASSFRTTGTSGGETQY
>TRBV19|TRBJ1-2|many
ASSPSGYHGYT
>TRBV5-1|TRBJ1-2|many
ASSLDSLNYGYT
>TRBV3-1|TRBJ1-1|few
ASSQDTGGRTEAF
>TRBV5-5|TRBJ2-7|many
ASAASGTGSYEQY
>TRBV20-1|TRBJ2-1|few
SARGRTHNEQF
>TRBV7-9|TRBJ1-4|NA
ASSLGVKTGEKLF
>TRBV12-3/TRBV12-4|TRBJ2-2|few
ASSLATLLQAPGELF
>TRBV13|TRBJ2-7|NA
ASSPSGTGGYEQY
>TRBV6-6|TRBJ1-1|few
ASSYSPLAF
>TRBV29-1|TRBJ2-3|NA
SVEAGVDTQY
>TRBV6-2/TRBV6-3|TRBJ2-3|NA
ASSYSPDRAADTQY
>TRBV7-9|TRBJ2-3|many
ASSGKGTDTQY
>TRBV6-5|TRBJ1-1|few
ASSLPQATGAEAF
>TRBV4-2|TRBJ2-3|NA
ASSQEELADTQY
>TRBV7-2|TRBJ1-5|few
ASSLSWDPNQPQH
>TRBV7-3|TRBJ2-2|many
ASSLGGVNTGELF
>TRBV13|TRBJ2-1|many
ASSFRAGANEQF